This T cell receptor (beta chain) originates from a study of tumor-infiltrating lymphocytes in primary liver carcinoma. From roughly 21-30 mg of unsorted bulk tissue, DNA and RNA were co-extracted together. Germline loops: CDR1 MNHEY, CDR2 SVGAGI. The CDR3 contains 15 residues. Remarks on this clonotype: At one end, the junction sequence differs from germline, possibly due to a read error.

A constant-region primer served to make TCR beta cDNA from roughly 460 ng total RNA. Slightly modified ARM-PCR with three nested multiplex PCR rounds yielded TCR beta libraries. Each of the first two PCR rounds ran approximately 10 cycles with TRBV1-TRBV30 forward and C-beta reverse primers. One entry per CDR3 protein, called by TCRdb with MiXCR from the multiplex PCR reads. In the table there are about 120,000 distinct CDR3 sequences, around 70% of which are singletons. The TCR sequence derives from a woman between 55 and 75 years old with primary liver carcinoma and hepatitis B virus infection. Input material: tumor-adjacent normal liver tissue. This chain joins TRBV6-5 and TRBJ1-2, with no clear D. The DNA for the CDR3 is TGTGCCAGTAGTTCCAAGATGGGGTCGGACTATGGCTACACCTTC. Translation: CASSSKMGSDYGYTF.